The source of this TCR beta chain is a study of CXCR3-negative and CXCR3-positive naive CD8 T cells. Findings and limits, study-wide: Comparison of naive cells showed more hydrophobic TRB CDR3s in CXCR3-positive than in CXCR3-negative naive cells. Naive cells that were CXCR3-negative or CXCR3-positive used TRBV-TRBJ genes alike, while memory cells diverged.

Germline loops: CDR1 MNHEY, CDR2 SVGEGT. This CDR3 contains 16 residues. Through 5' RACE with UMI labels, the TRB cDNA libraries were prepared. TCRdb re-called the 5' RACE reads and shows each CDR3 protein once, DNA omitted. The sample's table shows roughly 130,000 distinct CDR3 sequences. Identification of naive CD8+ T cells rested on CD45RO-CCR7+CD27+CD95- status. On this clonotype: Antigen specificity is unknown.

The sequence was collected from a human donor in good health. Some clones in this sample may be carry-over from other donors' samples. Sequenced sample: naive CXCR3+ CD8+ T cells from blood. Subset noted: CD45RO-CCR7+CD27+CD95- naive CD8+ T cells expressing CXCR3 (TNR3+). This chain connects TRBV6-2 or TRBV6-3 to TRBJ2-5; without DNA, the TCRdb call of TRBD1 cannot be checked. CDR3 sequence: CASSHLYGARQETQYF.